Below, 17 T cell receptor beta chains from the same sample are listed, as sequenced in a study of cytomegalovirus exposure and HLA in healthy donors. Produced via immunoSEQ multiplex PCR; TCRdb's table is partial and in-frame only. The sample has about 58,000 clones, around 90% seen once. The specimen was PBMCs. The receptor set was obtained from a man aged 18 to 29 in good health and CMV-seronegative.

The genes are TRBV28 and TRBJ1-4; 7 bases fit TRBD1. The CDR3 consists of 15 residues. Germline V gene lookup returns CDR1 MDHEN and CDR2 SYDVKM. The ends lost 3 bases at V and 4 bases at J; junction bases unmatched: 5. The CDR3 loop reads CASSFSGQRNEKLFF. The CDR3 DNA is TGTGCCAGCAGTTTCTCGGGACAGCGTAATGAAAAACTGTTTTTT.

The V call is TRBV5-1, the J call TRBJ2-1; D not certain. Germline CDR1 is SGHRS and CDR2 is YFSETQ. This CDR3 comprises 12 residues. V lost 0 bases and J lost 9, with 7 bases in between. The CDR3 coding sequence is TGCGCCAGCAGCTTGGGCGGAAGTGAGCAGTTCTTC. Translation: CASSLGGSEQFF.

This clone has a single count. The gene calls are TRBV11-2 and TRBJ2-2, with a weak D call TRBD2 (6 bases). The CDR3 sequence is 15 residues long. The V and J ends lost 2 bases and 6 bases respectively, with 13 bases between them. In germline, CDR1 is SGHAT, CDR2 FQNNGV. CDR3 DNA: TGTGCCAGCAGCTTACTTGGGAGGAGGTCCGGGGAGCTGTTTTTT. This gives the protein CASSLLGRRSGELFF. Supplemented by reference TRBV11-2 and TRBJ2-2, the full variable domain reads EAGVAQSPRYKIIEKRQSVAFWCNPISGHATLYWYQQILGQGPKLLIQFQNNGVVDDSQLPKDRFSAERLKGVDSTLKIQPAKLEDSAVYLCASSLLGRRSGELFFGEGSRLTVL.

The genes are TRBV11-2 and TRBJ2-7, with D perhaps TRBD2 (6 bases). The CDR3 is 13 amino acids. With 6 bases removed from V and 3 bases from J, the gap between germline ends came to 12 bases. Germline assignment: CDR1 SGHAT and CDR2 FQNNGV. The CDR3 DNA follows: TGTGCCAGCAGTTTCGGGACTGACTACGAGCAGTACTTC. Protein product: CASSFGTDYEQYF. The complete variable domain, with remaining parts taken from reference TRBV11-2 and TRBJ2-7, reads EAGVAQSPRYKIIEKRQSVAFWCNPISGHATLYWYQQILGQGPKLLIQFQNNGVVDDSQLPKDRFSAERLKGVDSTLKIQPAKLEDSAVYLCASSFGTDYEQYFGPGTRLTVT.

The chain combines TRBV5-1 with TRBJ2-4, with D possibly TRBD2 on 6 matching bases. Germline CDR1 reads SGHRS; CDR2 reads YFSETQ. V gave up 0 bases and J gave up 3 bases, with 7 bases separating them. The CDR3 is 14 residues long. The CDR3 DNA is TGCGCCAGCAGCTTGGGCGGGGACAAAAACATTCAGTACTTC. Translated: CASSLGGDKNIQYF. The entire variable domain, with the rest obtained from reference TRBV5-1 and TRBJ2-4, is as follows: KAGVTQTPRYLIKTRGQQVTLSCSPISGHRSVSWYQQTPGQGLQFLFEYFSETQRNKGNFPGRFSGRQFSNSRSEMNVSTLELGDSALYLCASSLGGDKNIQYFGAGTRLSVL.

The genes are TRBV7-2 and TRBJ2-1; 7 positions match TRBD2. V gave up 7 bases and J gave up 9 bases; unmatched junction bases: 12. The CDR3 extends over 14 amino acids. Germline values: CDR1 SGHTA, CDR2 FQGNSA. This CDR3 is CASNPQLGGVEQFF. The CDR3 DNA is TGTGCCAGCAACCCCCAATTGGGGGGGGTTGAGCAGTTCTTC.

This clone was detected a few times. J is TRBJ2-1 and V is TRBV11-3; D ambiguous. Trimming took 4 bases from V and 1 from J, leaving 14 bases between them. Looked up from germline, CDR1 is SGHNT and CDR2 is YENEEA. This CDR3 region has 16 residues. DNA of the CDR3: TGTGCCAGCAGCTCACGATCTGCAGGTTCCTACAATGAGCAGTTCTTC. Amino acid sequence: CASSSRSAGSYNEQFF. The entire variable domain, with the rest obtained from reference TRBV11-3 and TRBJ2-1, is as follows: EAGVVQSPRYKIIEKKQPVAFWCNPISGHNTLYWYLQNLGQGPELLIRYENEEAVDDSQLPKDRFSAERLKGVDSTLKIQPAELGDSAVYLCASSSRSAGSYNEQFFGPGTRLTVL.

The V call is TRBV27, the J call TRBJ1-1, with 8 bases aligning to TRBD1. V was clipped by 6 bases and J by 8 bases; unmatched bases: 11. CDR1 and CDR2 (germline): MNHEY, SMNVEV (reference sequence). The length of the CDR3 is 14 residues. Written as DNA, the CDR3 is TGTGCCAGCAGATCGGGACAGGAATTTTTCGAAGCTTTCTTT. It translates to CASRSGQEFFEAFF.

The CDR3 loop is CSVGGPGEQYF. CDR3 bases: TGCAGTGTCGGAGGGCCGGGGGAGCAGTACTTC. This chain uses TRBV20-1 with TRBJ2-7, with D tentatively TRBD2 (6 bases). The CDR3 is 11 amino acids. Trimming cost V 7 bases and J 7 bases, with 14 bases left between them. The germline CDR1 and CDR2 sequences are DFQATT and SNEGSKA (reference sequence).

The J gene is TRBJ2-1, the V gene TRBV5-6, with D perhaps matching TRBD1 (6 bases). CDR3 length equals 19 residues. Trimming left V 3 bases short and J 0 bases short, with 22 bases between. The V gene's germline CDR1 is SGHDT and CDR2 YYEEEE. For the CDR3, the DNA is TGTGCCAGCAGCTCAAACCGAGGTCAGGGGACATACTCCTACAATGAGCAGTTCTTC. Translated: CASSSNRGQGTYSYNEQFF.

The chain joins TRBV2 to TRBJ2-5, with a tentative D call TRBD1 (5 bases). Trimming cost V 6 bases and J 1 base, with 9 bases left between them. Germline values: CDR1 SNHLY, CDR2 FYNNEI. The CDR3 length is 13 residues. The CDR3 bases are TGTGCCAGCAGAGCCGACAGCCAAGAGACCCAGTACTTC. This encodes CASRADSQETQYF.

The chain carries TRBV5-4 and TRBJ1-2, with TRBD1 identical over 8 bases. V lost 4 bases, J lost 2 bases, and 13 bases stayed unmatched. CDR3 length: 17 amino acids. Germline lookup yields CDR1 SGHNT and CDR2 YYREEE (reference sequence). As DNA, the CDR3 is TGTGCCAGCAGCAGTGGACAGGGAGTGGTTGGGAACTATGGCTACACCTTC. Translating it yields CASSSGQGVVGNYGYTF.

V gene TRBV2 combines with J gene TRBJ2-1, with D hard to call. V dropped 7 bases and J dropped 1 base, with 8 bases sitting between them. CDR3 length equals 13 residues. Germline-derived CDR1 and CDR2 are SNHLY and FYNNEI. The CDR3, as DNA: TGTGCCAGCATTGTCTTGTCCTACAATGAGCAGTTCTTC. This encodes CASIVLSYNEQFF.

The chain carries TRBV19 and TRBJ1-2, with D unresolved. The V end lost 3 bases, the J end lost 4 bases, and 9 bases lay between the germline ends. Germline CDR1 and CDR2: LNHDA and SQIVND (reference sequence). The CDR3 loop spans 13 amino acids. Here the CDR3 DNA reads TGTGCCAGTAGTATTGTAGAGGGCTATGGCTACACCTTC. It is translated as CASSIVEGYGYTF.

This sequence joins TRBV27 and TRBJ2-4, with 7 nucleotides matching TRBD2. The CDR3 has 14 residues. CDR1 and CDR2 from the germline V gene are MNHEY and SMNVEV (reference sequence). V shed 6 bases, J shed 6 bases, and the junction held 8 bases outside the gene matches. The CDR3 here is CASSPTSLVNIQYF. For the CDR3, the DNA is TGTGCCAGCAGCCCGACTAGCCTGGTAAACATTCAGTACTTC.

The CDR3 sequence is CSARVHGQMFF. CDR3 in DNA: TGCAGTGCTAGAGTTCACGGACAGATGTTTTTT. The chain is built from TRBV20-1 and TRBJ1-4; D may be TRBD1 (6 bases). Germline assignment: CDR1 DFQATT and CDR2 SNEGSKA (reference sequence). Trimming pared 1 base from V and 15 bases from J, leaving 12 bases between. The CDR3 is 11 amino acids.

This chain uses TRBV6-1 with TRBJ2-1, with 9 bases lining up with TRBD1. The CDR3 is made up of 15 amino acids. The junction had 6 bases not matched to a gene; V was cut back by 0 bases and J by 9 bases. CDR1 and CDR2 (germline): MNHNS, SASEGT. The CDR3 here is CASSEAGTGGGEQFF. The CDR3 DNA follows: TGTGCCAGCAGTGAAGCCGGCACAGGGGGCGGTGAGCAGTTCTTC.